Shown below are 21 T cell receptor beta chains from a single sample sequenced in a study of siplizumab effects on memory and regulatory T cells. Profiled with immunoSEQ multiplex PCR; TCRdb holds only in-frame clones, not every one. There are 60,000 to 70,000 clones in the sample; approximately 88% occur only once, and 1.7% lies in the top ten. Sample: Tregs sorted from blood. These receptors all come from a human donor in good health.

This clone has just one count. The CDR3, as DNA: TGTGCCAGTAGTACGGTTCGGGGGTCTACCAATCAGCCCCAGCATTTT. Translating gives CASSTVRGSTNQPQHF. V gene TRBV19 combines with J gene TRBJ1-5; possibly TRBD1 for D (5 bases). The V end was cut by 4 bases, the J end by 3 bases, with 16 bases between. The CDR3 extends over 16 amino acids. Looked up from germline, CDR1 is LNHDA and CDR2 is SQIVND (reference sequence).

In its sample, this clone was seen once. V gene TRBV27 combines with J gene TRBJ2-7; 11 nucleotides align to TRBD2. The CDR3 is 16 amino acids. The V segment lost 3 bases and the J segment 5 bases; nucleotides outside the gene matches: 9. Germline V gene data show CDR1 as MNHEY and CDR2 as SMNVEV (reference sequence). For the CDR3, the DNA is TGTGCCAGCAGTTTGAGTAGCGGGAGGGGAAGCGACGAGCAGTACTTC. This translates into CASSLSSGRGSDEQYF.

The V and J genes are TRBV2 and TRBJ1-1; D unclear. The V and J ends lost 6 bases and 3 bases respectively, with 14 bases between them. The CDR3 length is 14 residues. CDR1 is SNHLY and CDR2 is FYNNEI in the germline V gene. CDR3 loop: CASRADYPDTEAFF. In DNA form, the CDR3 reads TGTGCCAGCAGGGCGGACTATCCGGACACTGAAGCTTTCTTT.

As DNA, the CDR3 is TGCGCCAGCAGTGAGTCCAGACGTCCCCAAGACACCATATATTTT. Its protein is CASSESRRPQDTIYF. This rearrangement joins TRBV10-1 to TRBJ1-3; D remains ambiguous. Germline assignment: CDR1 WNHNN and CDR2 SYGVQD (reference sequence). Trimming left V 0 bases short and J 8 bases short, with 14 bases between. This CDR3 has 15 amino acids.

CDR3 in amino acids: CASGDRRLDNTGELFF. The DNA for the CDR3 is TGCGCCAGTGGGGACCGACGCTTAGACAACACCGGGGAGCTGTTTTTT. The chain joins TRBV4-3 to TRBJ2-2; tentatively, D is TRBD1 or TRBD2 (5 bases each). CDR1 is LGHNA and CDR2 is YSLEER in the germline V gene. The CDR3 is made up of 16 amino acids. V was pared by 9 bases and J by 2 bases, with 19 bases between.

The chain links TRBV30 to TRBJ2-3, with D unresolved. V dropped 0 bases and J dropped 0 bases, with 10 bases sitting between them. This CDR3 spans 15 amino acids. Germline values: CDR1 GTSNPN, CDR2 SVGIG (reference sequence). The CDR3 DNA reads as TGTGCCTGGAGTGTCGACTGGAGTAGCACAGATACGCAGTATTTT. Amino acids: CAWSVDWSSTDTQYF. The variable domain in full, with the rest retrieved from reference TRBV30 and TRBJ2-3, is SQTIHQWPATLVQPVGSPLSLECTVEGTSNPNLYWYRQAAGRGLQLLFYSVGIGQISSEVPQNLSASRPQDRQFILSSKKLLLSDSGFYLCAWSVDWSSTDTQYFGPGTRLTVL.

The V call is TRBV2, the J call TRBJ1-2; no firm D call. The CDR3 is made up of 13 amino acids. CDR1 and CDR2 from the germline V gene are SNHLY and FYNNEI. V lost 1 base, J lost 3 bases, and 6 bases lay in between. The CDR3 loop reads CASSEGQDYGYTF. In DNA, the CDR3 is TGTGCCAGCAGTGAAGGTCAGGACTATGGCTACACCTTC.

The chain uses TRBV7-3 and TRBJ2-3, with D possibly being TRBD1 or TRBD2 (5 bases each). The CDR3 is made up of 15 amino acids. The germline CDR1 and CDR2 sequences are SGHTA and FQGTGA. Trimming removed 6 bases at V and 1 base at J, with 14 bases between. DNA for the CDR3: TGTGCCAGCAGTCTTTCAGGGACGGGCACAGATACGCAGTATTTT. It yields the protein CASSLSGTGTDTQYF.

This clone was seen only once. The chain employs TRBV12-5 and TRBJ1-6; 8 bases are shared with TRBD1. The V and J ends lost 7 bases and 10 bases, in that order; junction bases with no gene match: 9. Germline CDR1 reads LGHNT; CDR2 reads FRNRAP. This CDR3 is 14 amino acids long. The CDR3: CASAKGQAGSPLHF. CDR3 sequence (DNA): TGTGCTAGTGCCAAGGGACAGGCCGGATCACCCCTCCACTTT.

The V call is TRBV5-5, the J call TRBJ1-3, with TRBD1 matching over 8 bases. Germline lookup yields CDR1 SGHKS and CDR2 YYEKEE (reference sequence). Losses at the gene ends were 1 base for V and 5 bases for J; bases not matched to a gene: 11. The CDR3 has 17 residues. CDR3 region: CASSLFRGQAGRNTIYF. In DNA, the CDR3 is TGTGCCAGCAGCTTGTTCAGGGGGCAAGCCGGGAGAAACACCATATATTTT.

The chain carries TRBV6-6 and TRBJ2-7; TRBD2 matches at 8 bases. The V gene end was trimmed by 6 bases and the J gene end by 0 bases; junction bases not matched to a gene: 4. CDR1 and CDR2 from the germline V gene are MNHNY and SVGAGI (reference sequence). The CDR3 loop spans 14 amino acids. The CDR3 DNA follows: TGTGCCAGCAGGGAACTAGCGGCCTCCTACGAGCAGTACTTC. It translates to CASRELAASYEQYF.

J is TRBJ1-2 and V is TRBV28, with no clear D. The CDR3 extends over 13 amino acids. Germline CDR1 MDHEN, CDR2 SYDVKM. Between the trimmed V and J ends, which lost 3 bases and 3 bases, there was a span of 8 bases. CDR3 protein: CASSFSSHYGYTF. As DNA, the CDR3 is TGTGCCAGCAGTTTTAGCAGCCACTATGGCTACACCTTC.

The chain uses TRBV18 and TRBJ2-7, with 9 bases fitting TRBD2. J lost 3 bases, V lost 5 bases, and 17 bases had no gene match. CDR3 length: 18 amino acids. Germline CDR1 KGHSH, CDR2 LQKENI. CDR3 nucleotide sequence: TGTGCCAGCTCATTTGGGGTTCGTTCAGCGGGAGGCAGCTACGAGCAGTACTTC. This translates into CASSFGVRSAGGSYEQYF.

The gene calls are TRBV27 and TRBJ1-1, with a possible D match to TRBD1 (6 bases). Germline V lookup: CDR1 MNHEY, CDR2 SMNVEV (reference sequence). V lost 8 bases and J 7 bases, leaving 17 bases between the germline ends. This CDR3 spans 13 amino acids. The chain's CDR3 is CASSFLGGNEAFF. CDR3 nucleotide sequence: TGTGCCAGCTCCTTCCTGGGGGGCAATGAAGCTTTCTTT.

V gene TRBV11-3 combines with J gene TRBJ2-2; a weak D match, TRBD2 (7 bases). This CDR3 region has 15 residues. With 5 bases removed from V and 2 bases from J, the gap between germline ends came to 12 bases. Per the germline V gene, CDR1 is SGHNT and CDR2 is YENEEA. The CDR3: CASSIGGANTGELFF. The CDR3 nucleotides read TGTGCCAGCAGCATTGGGGGGGCAAACACCGGGGAGCTGTTTTTT.

The chain uses TRBV6-1 and TRBJ1-5; D gene ambiguous. The CDR3 runs to 15 residues. The V gene lost 6 bases and the J gene lost 1 base, with 13 bases spanning the gap. The germline gives CDR1 MNHNS, CDR2 SASEGT. The CDR3 reads CASRDGQASNQPQHF. Here the CDR3 DNA reads TGTGCCAGCAGGGACGGGCAGGCAAGCAATCAGCCCCAGCATTTT.

This sequence joins TRBV28 and TRBJ1-2; no firm D call. The V gene's germline CDR1 is MDHEN and CDR2 SYDVKM. CDR3 size: 14 residues. Trimming left V 7 bases short and J 4 bases short, with 16 bases between. In nucleotides, the CDR3 is TGTGCCAGCACCCTGGGCGGGATCCGCTATGGCTACACCTTC. This translates into CASTLGGIRYGYTF.

The chain couples TRBV11-2 to TRBJ2-5; perhaps D is TRBD1 or TRBD2 (6 bases each). Trimming cost V 5 bases and J 1 base, with 17 bases left between them. The germline CDR1 and CDR2 sequences are SGHAT and FQNNGV. The CDR3 runs to 16 residues. The CDR3 region is CASSPYTGAGQETQYF. CDR3 in DNA: TGTGCCAGCAGCCCATACACGGGGGCAGGCCAAGAGACCCAGTACTTC. Looking up the rest from reference TRBV11-2 and TRBJ2-5 gives the full variable domain: EAGVAQSPRYKIIEKRQSVAFWCNPISGHATLYWYQQILGQGPKLLIQFQNNGVVDDSQLPKDRFSAERLKGVDSTLKIQPAKLEDSAVYLCASSPYTGAGQETQYFGPGTRLLVL.

The gene calls are TRBV2 and TRBJ1-1, with TRBD1 matching over 8 bases. The V gene end was trimmed by 0 bases and the J gene end by 2 bases; junction bases not matched to a gene: 5. The CDR3 has 16 amino acids. Germline CDR1 is SNHLY and CDR2 is FYNNEI. The CDR3 loop reads CASSEAGQGRNTEAFF. The DNA for the CDR3 is TGTGCCAGCAGTGAAGCAGGACAGGGCAGAAACACTGAAGCTTTCTTT.

The V call is TRBV4-2, the J call TRBJ2-3, with D hard to call. V was cut by 1 base and J by 2 bases, with 13 bases left in between. CDR1 and CDR2 from the germline V gene are LGHNA and YNFKEQ. This CDR3 is built from 16 residues. The CDR3 region is CASSQVQRTLTDTQYF. In DNA form, the CDR3 reads TGTGCCAGCAGCCAAGTTCAGCGAACACTCACAGATACGCAGTATTTT.

On this clone: At one boundary the junction diverges from the germline segment, which might be a read error. This sequence joins TRBV19 and TRBJ1-1; D call uncertain. The CDR3 covers 13 residues. The germline CDR1 and CDR2 sequences are LNHDA and SQIVND (reference sequence). The CDR3 here is CASSSGIDSYRYF. CDR3 coding DNA: TGTGCCAGTAGTAGTGGAATAGACTCCTACAGATACTTT.